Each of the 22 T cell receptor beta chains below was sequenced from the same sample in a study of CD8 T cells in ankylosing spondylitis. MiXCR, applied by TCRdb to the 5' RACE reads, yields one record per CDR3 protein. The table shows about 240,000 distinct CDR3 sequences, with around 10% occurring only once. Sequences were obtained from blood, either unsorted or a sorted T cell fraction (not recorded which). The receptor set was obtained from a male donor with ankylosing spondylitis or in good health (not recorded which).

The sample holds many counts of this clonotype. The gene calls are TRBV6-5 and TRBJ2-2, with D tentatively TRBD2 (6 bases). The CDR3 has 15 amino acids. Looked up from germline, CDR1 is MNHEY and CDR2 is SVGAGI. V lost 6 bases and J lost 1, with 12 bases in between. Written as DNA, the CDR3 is TGTGCCAGCAGCTTAGCGGTGGGGAACACCGGGGAGCTGTTTTTT. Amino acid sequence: CASSLAVGNTGELFF.

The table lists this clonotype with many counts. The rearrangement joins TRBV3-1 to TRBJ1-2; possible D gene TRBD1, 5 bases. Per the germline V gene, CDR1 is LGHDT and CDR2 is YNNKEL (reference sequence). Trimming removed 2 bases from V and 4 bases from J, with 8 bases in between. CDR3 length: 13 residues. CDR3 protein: CASSQQGGYGYTF. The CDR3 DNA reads TGTGCCAGCAGCCAACAGGGCGGCTATGGCTACACCTTC.

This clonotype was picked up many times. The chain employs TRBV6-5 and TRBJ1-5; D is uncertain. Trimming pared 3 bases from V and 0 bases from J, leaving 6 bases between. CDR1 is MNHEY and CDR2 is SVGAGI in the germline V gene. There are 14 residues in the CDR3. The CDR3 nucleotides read TGTGCCAGCAGTTATCGCTTTAGCAATCAGCCCCAGCATTTT. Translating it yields CASSYRFSNQPQHF.

The CDR3 sequence is CASSLQGYEQFF. CDR3 sequence (DNA): TGCGCCAGCAGCTTGCAGGGATATGAGCAGTTCTTC. V usage is TRBV5-1 and J usage is TRBJ2-1, with D possibly being TRBD1 (5 bases). The CDR3 totals 12 residues. The ends were cut back, 1 base at V and 8 bases at J, with 7 bases in the middle. Germline lookup yields CDR1 SGHRS and CDR2 YFSETQ.

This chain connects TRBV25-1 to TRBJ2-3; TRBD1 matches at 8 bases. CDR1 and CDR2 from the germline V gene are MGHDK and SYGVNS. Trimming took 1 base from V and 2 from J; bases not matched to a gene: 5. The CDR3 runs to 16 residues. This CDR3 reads CASSELSQGATDTQYF. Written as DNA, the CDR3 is TGTGCCAGCAGTGAATTATCCCAGGGGGCCACAGATACGCAGTATTTT.

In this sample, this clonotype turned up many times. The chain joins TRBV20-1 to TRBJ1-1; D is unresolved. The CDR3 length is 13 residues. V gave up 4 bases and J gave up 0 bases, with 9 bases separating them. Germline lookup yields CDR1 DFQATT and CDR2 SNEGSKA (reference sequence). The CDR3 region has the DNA TGCAGTGCTAAGGGCGGAATGAACACTGAAGCTTTCTTT. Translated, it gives CSAKGGMNTEAFF.

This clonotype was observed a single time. The CDR3 loop is CSVGAPEKLFF. CDR3 sequence (DNA): TGCAGCGTTGGGGCACCTGAAAAACTGTTTTTT. V usage is TRBV29-1 and J usage is TRBJ1-4; no firm D call. Germline CDR1 reads SQVTM; CDR2 reads ANQGSEA. The CDR3 is 11 residues long. V lost 4 bases to trimming and J lost 7 bases, with 7 bases between them.

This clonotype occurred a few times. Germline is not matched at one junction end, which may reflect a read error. In DNA, the CDR3 is TGTGCCAGTAGCATAGGCCCCGGGACAGGGGAATCACATTTT. As protein: CASSIGPGTGESHF. The chain employs TRBV19 and TRBJ1-5; 10 bases are a match to TRBD1. Germline values: CDR1 LNHDA, CDR2 SQIVND (reference sequence). The CDR3 runs to 14 residues.

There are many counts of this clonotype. The CDR3: CSASLRGGFYNEQFF. Written as DNA, the CDR3 is TGCAGTGCTAGCCTGCGGGGAGGATTTTACAATGAGCAGTTCTTC. The chain combines TRBV20-1 with TRBJ2-1; a possible D gene is TRBD2 (6 bases). Per the germline V gene, CDR1 is DFQATT and CDR2 is SNEGSKA (reference sequence). The CDR3 length is 15 residues. The V end lost 3 bases, the J end lost 4 bases, and 16 bases lay between the germline ends.

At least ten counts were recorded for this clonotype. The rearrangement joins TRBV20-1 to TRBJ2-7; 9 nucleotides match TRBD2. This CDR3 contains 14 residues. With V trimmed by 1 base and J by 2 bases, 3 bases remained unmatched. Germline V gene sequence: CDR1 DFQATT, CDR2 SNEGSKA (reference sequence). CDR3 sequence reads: CSARAERGAYEQYF. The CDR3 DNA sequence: TGCAGTGCTAGAGCCGAGCGGGGGGCCTACGAGCAGTACTTC.

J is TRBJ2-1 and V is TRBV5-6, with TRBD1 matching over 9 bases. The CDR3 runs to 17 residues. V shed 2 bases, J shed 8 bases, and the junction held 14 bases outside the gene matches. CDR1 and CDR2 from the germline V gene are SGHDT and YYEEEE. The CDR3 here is CASSFGFGRTGVDEQFF. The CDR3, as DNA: TGTGCCAGCAGCTTTGGTTTTGGGCGGACAGGGGTAGATGAGCAGTTCTTC.

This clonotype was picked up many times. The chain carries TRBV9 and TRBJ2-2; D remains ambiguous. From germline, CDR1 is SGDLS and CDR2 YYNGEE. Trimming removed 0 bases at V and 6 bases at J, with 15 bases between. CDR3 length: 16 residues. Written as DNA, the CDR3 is TGTGCCAGCAGCGTAGTAGGTGCCCCTACCGCCGGGGAGCTGTTTTTT. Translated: CASSVVGAPTAGELFF.

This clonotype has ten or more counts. The CDR3 coding sequence is TGCGCCAGCAGCCCGTTGGAGGGAGACCTATACAATGAGCAGTTCTTC. This codes for CASSPLEGDLYNEQFF. The rearrangement joins TRBV5-1 to TRBJ2-1; D is possibly TRBD2 (6 bases). The CDR3 extends over 16 amino acids. The ends were cut back, 4 bases at V and 4 bases at J, with 18 bases in the middle. Germline CDR1 is SGHRS and CDR2 is YFSETQ.

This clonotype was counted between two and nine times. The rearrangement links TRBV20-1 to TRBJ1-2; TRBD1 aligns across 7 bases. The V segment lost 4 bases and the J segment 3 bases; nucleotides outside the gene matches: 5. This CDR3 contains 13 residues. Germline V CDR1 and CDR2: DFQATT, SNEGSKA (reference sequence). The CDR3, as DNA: TGCAGTGCTACACAGGGGAACTACTATGGCTACACCTTC. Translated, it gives CSATQGNYYGYTF.

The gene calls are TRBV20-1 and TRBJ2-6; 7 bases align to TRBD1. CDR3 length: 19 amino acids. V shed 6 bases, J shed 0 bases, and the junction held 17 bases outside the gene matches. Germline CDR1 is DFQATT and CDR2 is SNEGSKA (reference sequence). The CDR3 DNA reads TGCAGTGCCCATACTCAGGGCTCCGGGACAGCCTCTGGGGCCAACGTCCTGACTTTC. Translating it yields CSAHTQGSGTASGANVLTF.

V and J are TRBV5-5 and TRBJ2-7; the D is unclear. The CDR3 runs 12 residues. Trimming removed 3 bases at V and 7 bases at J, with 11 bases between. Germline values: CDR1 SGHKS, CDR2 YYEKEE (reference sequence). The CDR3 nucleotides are TGTGCCAGCAGCTCCCCGCGTTGGGAGCAGTACTTC. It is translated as CASSSPRWEQYF.

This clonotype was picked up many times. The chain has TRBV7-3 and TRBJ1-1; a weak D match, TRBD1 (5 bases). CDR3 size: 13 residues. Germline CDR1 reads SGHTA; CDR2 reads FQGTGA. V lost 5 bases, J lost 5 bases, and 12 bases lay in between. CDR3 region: CASSPGGGTEAFF. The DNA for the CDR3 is TGTGCCAGCAGCCCGGGTGGGGGAACTGAAGCTTTCTTT.

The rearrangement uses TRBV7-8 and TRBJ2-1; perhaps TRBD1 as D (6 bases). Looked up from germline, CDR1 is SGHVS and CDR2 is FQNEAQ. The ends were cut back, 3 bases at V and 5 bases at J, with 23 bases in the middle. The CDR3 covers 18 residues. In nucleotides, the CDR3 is TGTGCCAGCAGCTTGCCAAACTACAGGGAGAACTCAAACAATGAGCAGTTCTTC. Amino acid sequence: CASSLPNYRENSNNEQFF.

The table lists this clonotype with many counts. The CDR3 spells CASRRNTEAFF. Here the CDR3 DNA reads TGTGCCAGCAGGAGGAACACTGAAGCTTTCTTT. The V gene is TRBV12-3 or TRBV12-4, the J gene TRBJ1-1; D unresolved. This CDR3 contains 11 residues. The V and J ends lost 6 bases and 1 base respectively, with 3 bases between them.

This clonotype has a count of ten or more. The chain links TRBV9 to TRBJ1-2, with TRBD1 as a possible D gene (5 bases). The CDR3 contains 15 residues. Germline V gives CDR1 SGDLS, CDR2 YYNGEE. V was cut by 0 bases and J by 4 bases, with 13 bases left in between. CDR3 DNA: TGTGCCAGCAGCGTAGGAGGGGAAAGCAGCTATGGCTACACCTTC. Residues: CASSVGGESSYGYTF.

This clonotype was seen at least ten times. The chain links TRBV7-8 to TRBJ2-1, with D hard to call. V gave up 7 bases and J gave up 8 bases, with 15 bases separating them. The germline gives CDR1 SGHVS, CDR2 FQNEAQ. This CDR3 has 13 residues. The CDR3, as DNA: TGTGCCAGCAAATCGTTTGGCTTGGATGAGCAGTTCTTC. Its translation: CASKSFGLDEQFF.

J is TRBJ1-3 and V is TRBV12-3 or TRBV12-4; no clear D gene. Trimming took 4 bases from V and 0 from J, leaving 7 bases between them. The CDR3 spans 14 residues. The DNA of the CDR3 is TGTGCCAGCAGTTGGATTAACTCTGGAAACACCATATATTTT. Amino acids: CASSWINSGNTIYF.